The clone carrying this T cell receptor (beta chain) ranks as medium-sized. Antigen specificity is unknown. CDR3 size: 15 residues. The V end was cut by 6 bases, the J end by 0 bases, with 12 bases between. CDR1 DFQATT and CDR2 SNEGSKA come from the germline V gene (reference sequence). The sorted Tregs were CD4+CD25+CD127-/low cells. Study-wide results and limits: Greatest tumor Treg TCR overlap was with tumor naive CD4+ cells. The TCR gene usage of tumor memory CD4+ T cells clustered together with blood and lymph node memory CD4+ cells and with lymph node naive CD4+ cells.

TCRdb reprocessed the 5' RACE reads with MiXCR, giving one entry per CDR3 protein. The sample shows 52,000 or so distinct CDR3 sequences, around 21% of them seen only once. The sequenced sample consisted of tumor-infiltrating Tregs sorted from the breast tumor. The receptor was isolated from a female donor with breast cancer. This sequence joins TRBV20-1 and TRBJ2-6; possibly TRBD2 for D (5 bases). The CDR3 region has the DNA TGCAGTGCACTCCAGCGGTCCTCTGGGGCCAACGTCCTGACTTTC. Translated, it gives CSALQRSSGANVLTF.